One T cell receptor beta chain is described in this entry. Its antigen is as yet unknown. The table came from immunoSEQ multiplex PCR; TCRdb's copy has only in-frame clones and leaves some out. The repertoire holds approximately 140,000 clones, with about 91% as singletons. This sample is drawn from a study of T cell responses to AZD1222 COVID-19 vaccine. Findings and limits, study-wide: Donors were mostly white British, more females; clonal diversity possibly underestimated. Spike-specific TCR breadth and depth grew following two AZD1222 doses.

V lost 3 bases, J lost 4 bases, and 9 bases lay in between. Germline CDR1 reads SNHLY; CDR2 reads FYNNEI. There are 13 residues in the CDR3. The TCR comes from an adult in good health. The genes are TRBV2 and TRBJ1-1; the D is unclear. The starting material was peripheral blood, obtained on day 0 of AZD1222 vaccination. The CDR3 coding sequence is TGTGCCAGCAGTGATGAGGGTAGCACTGAAGCTTTCTTT. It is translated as CASSDEGSTEAFF.